One and the same sample provided the 25 T cell receptor beta chains below, sequenced in a study of TIL therapy for anti-PD-1-resistant metastatic lung cancer. This was the immunoSEQ v3 assay. Measured with immunoSEQ multiplex PCR; TCRdb has only the in-frame clones, and not every one. Among 55,000 to 65,000 clones, more than 60% were seen once, and the ten largest hold 1.8%. As for time point: pre-treatment sample, taken before nivolumab and TIL therapy. This sample comprised blood, obtained at baseline. The origin of the receptors is a person aged 30 to 80 with non-small cell lung cancer.

The rearrangement links TRBV7-8 to TRBJ2-4; 9 bases map to TRBD2. CDR3 length: 14 residues. The trim removed 5 bases at V and 7 bases at J, leaving 6 bases unmatched. Germline V gives CDR1 SGHVS, CDR2 FQNEAQ. CDR3 DNA sequence: TGTGCCAGCAGCCCCGGGACTAGCCGGAACATTCAGTACTTC. Residues: CASSPGTSRNIQYF. The entire variable domain, with the rest obtained from reference TRBV7-8 and TRBJ2-4, is as follows: GAGVSQSPRYKVAKRGQDVALRCDPISGHVSLFWYQQALGQGPEFLTYFQNEAQLDKSGLPSDRFFAERPEGSVSTLKIQRTQQEDSAVYLCASSPGTSRNIQYFGAGTRLSVL.

The CDR3 DNA follows: TGTGCCAGCAGCCATACAGGGGGATCCTACGAGCAGTACTTC. Protein product: CASSHTGGSYEQYF. This chain joins TRBV7-2 and TRBJ2-7; TRBD1 agrees at 8 bases. Germline V CDR1 and CDR2: SGHTA, FQGNSA. After removal of 5 bases from V and 1 base from J, the junction contained 4 bases not matched to a gene. This CDR3 is 14 amino acids long.

The V call is TRBV25-1, the J call TRBJ2-7; the match to TRBD1 covers 7 bases. V was pared by 3 bases and J by 3 bases, with 8 bases of the junction left unmatched. The CDR3 loop spans 15 amino acids. Germline assignment: CDR1 MGHDK and CDR2 SYGVNS. CDR3 DNA sequence: TGTGCCAGCAGTGATATTAGGGACAGTAGCTACGAGCAGTACTTC. Translation gives CASSDIRDSSYEQYF.

This clone has a handful of counts. The chain carries TRBV5-4 and TRBJ2-7, with 9 bases lining up with TRBD1. Germline V gene data show CDR1 as SGHNT and CDR2 as YYREEE (reference sequence). With V trimmed by 6 bases and J by 9 bases, 10 bases remained unmatched. CDR3 length: 13 residues. The CDR3 spells CASNPGQGSLQYF. CDR3 nucleotide sequence: TGTGCCAGCAATCCGGGACAGGGAAGTTTGCAGTACTTC.

V usage is TRBV20-1 and J usage is TRBJ2-1; D unresolved. CDR3 length: 10 residues. Germline V gene data show CDR1 as DFQATT and CDR2 as SNEGSKA (reference sequence). The V end was cut by 3 bases, the J end by 12 bases, with 9 bases between. In DNA form, the CDR3 reads TGCAGTGCTAGTCAGGAGCGGCAGTTCTTC. This sequence encodes CSASQERQFF.

The V and J genes are TRBV29-1 and TRBJ2-5, with D possibly being TRBD1 (6 bases). Trimming stripped 0 bases from V and 5 bases from J, with 16 bases between. The germline V gene has CDR1 SQVTM and CDR2 ANQGSEA. The length of the CDR3 is 15 residues. The DNA of the CDR3 is TGCAGCGTTGAAGATCAGGTGTGGGGGCTTGAGACCCAGTACTTC. Protein: CSVEDQVWGLETQYF.

The chain combines TRBV13 with TRBJ2-7; D gene uncertain. CDR3 length: 14 residues. The germline CDR1 and CDR2 sequences are PRHDT and FYEKMQ (reference sequence). V was clipped by 5 bases and J by 4 bases, with 15 bases between them. The CDR3 loop is CASSRRQDSYEQYF. The CDR3, as DNA: TGTGCCAGCAGCAGGAGACAAGACTCGTACGAGCAGTACTTC.

The chain carries TRBV15 and TRBJ2-7, with TRBD2 identical over 10 bases. The germline gives CDR1 LNHNV, CDR2 YYDKDF (reference sequence). Trimming removed 0 bases from V and 4 bases from J; junction bases left unmatched: 3. The CDR3 contains 15 residues. CDR3 amino acids: CATSREAGGVYEQYF. The CDR3 DNA reads as TGTGCCACCAGCAGAGAAGCGGGGGGGGTATACGAGCAGTACTTC.

The CDR3 loop is CASSQDRDRVYEQYF. In DNA, the CDR3 is TGCGCCAGCAGCCAGGACCGGGACAGGGTCTACGAGCAGTACTTC. The genes are TRBV4-3 and TRBJ2-7, with 9 bases lining up with TRBD1. This CDR3 comprises 15 residues. Germline assignment: CDR1 LGHNA and CDR2 YSLEER. V lost 3 bases and J lost 3; bases outside the gene matches: 6.

The CDR3 protein is CASSTPAGDNEQFF. DNA for the CDR3: TGTGCCAGTAGTACCCCCGCGGGGGACAATGAGCAGTTCTTC. The chain uses TRBV19 and TRBJ2-1; 7 nucleotides agree with TRBD2. V dropped 4 bases and J dropped 5; count of bases not matched to a gene: 5. Germline CDR1 and CDR2: LNHDA and SQIVND (reference sequence). This CDR3 spans 14 amino acids.

The chain is built from TRBV28 and TRBJ1-1, with a weak D call TRBD1 (5 bases). Trimming stripped 7 bases from V and 6 bases from J, with 21 bases between. Germline CDR1 MDHEN, CDR2 SYDVKM. CDR3 size: 15 residues. The CDR3 region is CASNNPAQGLAEAFF. The CDR3 region has the DNA TGTGCCAGCAACAACCCCGCGCAGGGTTTAGCTGAAGCTTTCTTT.

J is TRBJ2-3 and V is TRBV4-2, with a possible D match to TRBD2 (7 bases). Germline V gene sequence: CDR1 LGHNA, CDR2 YNFKEQ. Deletions cut 0 bases from V and 2 bases from J, with 12 bases between. The CDR3 contains 16 residues. The CDR3 DNA follows: TGTGCCAGCAGCCAAGATCTGGGGGGGCCCACAGATACGCAGTATTTT. This gives the protein CASSQDLGGPTDTQYF.

The chain links TRBV7-9 to TRBJ1-5, with unresolved D. Germline CDR1 is SEHNR and CDR2 is FQNEAQ (reference sequence). The CDR3 has 14 residues. V lost 0 bases and J 5 bases, leaving 8 bases between the germline ends. The chain's CDR3 is CASSLAAKDQPQHF. The CDR3 bases are TGTGCCAGCAGCTTAGCTGCTAAAGATCAGCCCCAGCATTTT.

V and J are TRBV6-4 and TRBJ2-7, with 7 bases lining up with TRBD2. Germline V gene lookup returns CDR1 MRHNA and CDR2 SNTAGT. This CDR3 region has 14 residues. V was clipped by 3 bases and J by 3 bases; unmatched bases: 5. The chain's CDR3 is CASSEGGKVYEQYF. The CDR3 DNA reads TGTGCCAGCAGTGAGGGGGGGAAGGTCTACGAGCAGTACTTC.

In this sample, this clone turned up a few times. V and J are TRBV6-5 and TRBJ1-5, with 8 bases matching TRBD1. The CDR3 runs 14 residues. Losses at the gene ends were 8 bases for V and 7 bases for J; bases not matched to a gene: 10. Germline CDR1 MNHEY, CDR2 SVGAGI. DNA for the CDR3: TGTGCCAGCGGATCATCAGGGGGCGGCCAGCCCCAGCATTTT. It encodes CASGSSGGGQPQHF.

The genes are TRBV5-1 and TRBJ2-3, with D possibly being TRBD2 (6 bases). Trimming took 4 bases from V and 4 from J, leaving 19 bases between them. CDR1 and CDR2 from the germline V gene are SGHRS and YFSETQ. The CDR3 covers 16 residues. CDR3 DNA: TGCGCCAGCAGCCCCGGGACTCAAAGAATGGCAGATACGCAGTATTTT. This codes for CASSPGTQRMADTQYF.

This chain links TRBV7-8 with TRBJ1-4; a weak D match, TRBD1 (5 bases). In germline, CDR1 is SGHVS, CDR2 FQNEAQ. The CDR3 covers 18 residues. Trimming took 0 bases from V and 1 from J, leaving 15 bases between them. CDR3: CASSLAIRGMGTNEKLFF. The CDR3 nucleotides read TGTGCCAGCAGCTTAGCGATTCGGGGGATGGGAACTAATGAAAAACTGTTTTTT.

This clone was counted only a few times. The same CDR3 is also encoded by other DNA sequences in this sample. The chain is built from TRBV6-1 and TRBJ2-7, with D possibly being TRBD1 (6 bases). The CDR3 loop spans 12 amino acids. Trimming shortened V by 5 bases and J by 1 base, and 6 bases separated the two germline ends. The germline V gene has CDR1 MNHNS and CDR2 SASEGT. The CDR3 is CASSTGSYEQYF. Written as DNA, the CDR3 is TGTGCCAGCAGTACAGGGTCCTACGAGCAGTACTTC.

Only a few counts were recorded for this clone. The rearrangement joins TRBV4-3 to TRBJ2-7, with 7 bases lining up with TRBD2. The CDR3 runs to 16 residues. V trimming: 0 bases; J trimming: 3 bases; junction bases outside the gene matches: 8. Germline CDR1 LGHNA, CDR2 YSLEER. This CDR3 is CASSQEILGGFYEQYF. The CDR3 coding sequence is TGCGCCAGCAGCCAAGAGATACTCGGGGGGTTCTACGAGCAGTACTTC.

The gene calls are TRBV6-5 and TRBJ1-2; unclear D gene. V was pared by 6 bases and J by 8 bases, with 19 bases between. The CDR3 loop spans 14 amino acids. Germline V gives CDR1 MNHEY, CDR2 SVGAGI. CDR3 sequence: CASSPDGGSRGYTF. CDR3 coding DNA: TGTGCCAGCAGCCCAGACGGCGGGTCTCGGGGCTACACCTTC.

V and J are TRBV6-4 and TRBJ2-7, with D perhaps TRBD1 or TRBD2 (6 bases each). The CDR3 length is 14 residues. V gave up 2 bases and J gave up 5 bases, with 13 bases separating them. Germline CDR1 is MRHNA and CDR2 is SNTAGT. The CDR3 protein is CASSDRGVRDEQYF. In nucleotides, the CDR3 is TGTGCCAGCAGTGACAGGGGGGTCCGGGACGAGCAGTACTTC.

This clone has more than one count but fewer than ten. The rearrangement uses TRBV6-6 and TRBJ2-2; D is perhaps TRBD1 (6 bases). The CDR3 has 14 amino acids. V was trimmed by 4 bases and J by 1 base, leaving 7 bases between them. Looked up from germline, CDR1 is MNHNY and CDR2 is SVGAGI (reference sequence). The DNA for the CDR3 is TGTGCCAGCAGTTTGGACAGGAACACCGGGGAGCTGTTTTTT. This codes for CASSLDRNTGELFF.

This clone came up a few times. The V call is TRBV6-5, the J call TRBJ2-7, with D possibly being TRBD1 (5 bases). This CDR3 has 13 amino acids. V was clipped by 2 bases and J by 4 bases, with 9 bases between them. In germline, CDR1 is MNHEY, CDR2 SVGAGI. DNA of the CDR3: TGTGCCAGCAGTTACGGGGCAGAGTACGAGCAGTACTTC. This translates into CASSYGAEYEQYF.

This clone came up a few times. The rearrangement links TRBV5-8 to TRBJ1-1; D perhaps matches TRBD1 (5 bases). Trimming left V 2 bases short and J 11 bases short, with 10 bases between. Germline values: CDR1 SGHTS, CDR2 YDEGEE. The CDR3 runs to 11 residues. The CDR3 nucleotides are TGTGCCAGCAGCTTCGGGGGTAACGCTTTCTTT. Its translation: CASSFGGNAFF.

V usage is TRBV5-5 and J usage is TRBJ2-7; D is possibly TRBD1 (5 bases). CDR3 length equals 14 residues. V lost 2 bases and J lost 6, with 15 bases in between. In germline, CDR1 is SGHKS, CDR2 YYEKEE (reference sequence). CDR3 DNA: TGTGCCAGCAGCTTTACTCCGACAGCCGTCGAGCAGTACTTC. Amino acids: CASSFTPTAVEQYF.